This is a list of T cell receptor beta chains from one sample in a study of cytomegalovirus exposure and HLA in healthy donors. TCRdb's copy holds only in-frame clones and misses some; the assay was immunoSEQ multiplex PCR. The table records about 160,000 clones, roughly 80% of them present only once. Material for sequencing was PBMCs. These receptor sequences come from a man aged 50 to 60 in good health and CMV-seropositive. Each CDR3 is given with its conserved first and last residue. A D gene is named only where the DNA matches it firmly. Size is stated for part of the rows, as once, few or many counts, or as a class when the clone is expanded.

clone_size	d_call	v_call	j_call	cdr3_aa	cdr3_nt
-	TRBD1	TRBV18	TRBJ2-5	CASSPGQARQETQYF	TGTGCCAGCTCACCAGGACAGGCGCGCCAAGAGACCCAGTACTTC
few	-	TRBV5-5	TRBJ1-1	CASSLEVTGGTEAFF	TGTGCCAGCAGCTTGGAAGTGACGGGGGGCACTGAAGCTTTCTTT
-	-	TRBV4-3	TRBJ2-6	CASSQEYSHSGANVLTF	TGCGCCAGCAGCCAAGAGTACAGCCACTCTGGGGCCAACGTCCTGACTTTC
-	-	TRBV14	TRBJ1-2	CASSQDAADPNYGYTF	TGTGCCAGCAGCCAAGATGCGGCAGACCCTAACTATGGCTACACCTTC
-	-	TRBV20-1	TRBJ2-5	CSAPFGTQYF	TGCAGTGCACCATTCGGGACCCAGTACTTC
-	-	TRBV4-1	TRBJ1-5	CASSQGALTHSNQPQHF	TGCGCCAGCAGCCAGGGGGCCCTTACCCATAGCAATCAGCCCCAGCATTTT
-	TRBD2	TRBV2	TRBJ2-3	CASSAQRGRDTQYF	TGTGCCAGCAGCGCTCAGCGGGGGCGGGATACGCAGTATTTT
-	-	TRBV6-9	TRBJ1-3	CASSYWTGGVGNTIYF	TGTGCCAGCAGTTATTGGACGGGGGGGGTTGGAAACACCATATATTTT
-	TRBD1	TRBV10-3	TRBJ2-1	CAISTGTGWPNEQFF	TGTGCCATCAGTACCGGGACAGGGTGGCCAAATGAGCAGTTCTTC
-	TRBD1	TRBV5-1	TRBJ1-5	CASSLGGTGGQPQHF	TGCGCCAGCAGCCTCGGTGGGACAGGTGGTCAGCCCCAGCATTTT
-	TRBD2	TRBV9	TRBJ2-3	CASTVSGGAPDTQYF	TGTGCCAGCACCGTAAGCGGGGGGGCACCAGATACGCAGTATTTT
-	TRBD1	TRBV7-2	TRBJ1-3	CASSRDSSGNTIYF	TGTGCCAGCAGCCGGGACAGCTCTGGAAACACCATATATTTT
few	-	TRBV29-1	TRBJ2-3	CSAPTRAGTDTQYF	TGCAGCGCTCCGACGAGAGCGGGCACAGATACGCAGTATTTT
-	-	TRBV7-9	TRBJ1-1	CASSLEVGDTEAFF	TGTGCCAGCAGCTTAGAGGTAGGGGACACTGAAGCTTTCTTT
-	-	TRBV4-3	TRBJ2-5	CASSQGTLETQYF	TGCGCCAGCAGCCAGGGGACATTGGAGACCCAGTACTTC
-	TRBD1	TRBV15	TRBJ2-4	CATSSEGAGKNIQYF	TGTGCCACCAGCAGTGAGGGGGCGGGCAAAAACATTCAGTACTTC